The TCR beta chain under discussion was sequenced for a study of blood T cell repertoires in COVID-19. Overall study context: Whether acute or convalescent, the COVID-19 samples came from the United States, Italy and Spain.

The data were produced by immunoSEQ multiplex PCR, yet TCRdb's version contains in-frame clones alone and is incomplete. The sample shows 250,000 to 350,000 clones, more than 75% of them seen only once. In this sample, this clone turned up once. Germline CDR1 and CDR2: SGHTA and FQGNSA. The CDR3 runs to 15 residues. V shed 1 base and J 2 bases; nucleotides not matched to a gene: 2. The origin of this receptor is a woman between 55 and 75 years old in a cohort exposed to, infected with or recovered from COVID-19 (not recorded which). The sample was PBMCs or T cells enriched from blood (not recorded which). This sequence joins TRBV7-2 and TRBJ2-1; 7 bases agree with TRBD2. CDR3 in DNA: TGTGCCAGCAGCTTAGTGGGGACTACCTACAATGAGCAGTTCTTC. It is translated as CASSLVGTTYNEQFF.